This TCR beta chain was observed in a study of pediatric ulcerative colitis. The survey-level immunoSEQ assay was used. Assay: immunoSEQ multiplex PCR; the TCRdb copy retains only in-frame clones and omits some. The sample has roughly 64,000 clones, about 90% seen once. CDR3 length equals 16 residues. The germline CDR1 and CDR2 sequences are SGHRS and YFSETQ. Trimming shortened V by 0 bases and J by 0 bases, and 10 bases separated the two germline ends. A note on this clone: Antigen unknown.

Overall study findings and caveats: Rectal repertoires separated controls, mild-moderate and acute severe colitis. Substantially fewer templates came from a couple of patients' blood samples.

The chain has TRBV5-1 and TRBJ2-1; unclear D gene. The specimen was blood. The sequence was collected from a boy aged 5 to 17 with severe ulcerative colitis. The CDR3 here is CASSLDVASSYNEQFF. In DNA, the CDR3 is TGCGCCAGCAGCTTGGATGTGGCAAGCTCCTACAATGAGCAGTTCTTC.